The 21 T cell receptor beta chains below come from one sample, sequenced in a study of blood T cell repertoires in COVID-19. This table comes from immunoSEQ multiplex PCR, and its TCRdb copy is limited to in-frame clones, with some not included. The table has roughly 260,000 clones, approximately 86% seen once; the top ten hold around 10%. Sequencing was performed on peripheral blood. These receptors were taken from a man aged 40-49 years who had recovered from COVID-19.

The chain carries TRBV7-9 and TRBJ1-6; no definite D call. Germline loops: CDR1 SEHNR, CDR2 FQNEAQ (reference sequence). There are 17 residues in the CDR3. V was trimmed by 3 bases and J by 7 bases, leaving 19 bases between them. Written as DNA, the CDR3 is TGTGCCAGCAGCTTTCCGAAGGCTCCGGAGGCCAATTCACCCCTCCACTTT. Protein sequence: CASSFPKAPEANSPLHF.

This clone was counted once. V and J are TRBV10-3 and TRBJ1-3, with D perhaps matching TRBD1 (5 bases). Trimming shortened V by 6 bases and J by 0 bases, and 12 bases separated the two germline ends. The germline CDR1 and CDR2 sequences are ENHRY and SYGVKD. The CDR3 sequence is 15 residues long. The CDR3 coding sequence is TGTGCCATCAGCCCCGGACACAGCTCTGGAAACACCATATATTTT. Its translation: CAISPGHSSGNTIYF.

The J gene is TRBJ1-1, the V gene TRBV30; D perhaps matches TRBD1 (6 bases). The V end was cut by 5 bases, the J end by 5 bases, with 12 bases between. The CDR3 has 12 residues. CDR1 is GTSNPN, CDR2 SVGIG, per germline (reference sequence). The CDR3 loop reads CAWEQGRTEAFF. The CDR3 bases are TGTGCCTGGGAACAGGGAAGGACTGAAGCTTTCTTT.

This clone was seen a few times. The J gene is TRBJ1-2, the V gene TRBV5-6; tentatively, D is TRBD1 (6 bases). V lost 4 bases and J 7 bases, leaving 14 bases between the germline ends. The germline CDR1 and CDR2 sequences are SGHDT and YYEEEE. The CDR3 sequence is 13 residues long. The DNA of the CDR3 is TGTGCCAGCAGCAGCACCGGGACACTTGGCTACACCTTC. Its protein is CASSSTGTLGYTF. Drawing the rest from reference TRBV5-6 and TRBJ1-2, the complete variable domain is DAGVTQSPTHLIKTRGQQVTLRCSPKSGHDTVSWYQQALGQGPQFIFQYYEEEERQRGNFPDRFSGHQFPNYSSELNVNALLLGDSALYLCASSSTGTLGYTFGSGTRLTVV.

J is TRBJ2-5 and V is TRBV5-3; TRBD1 matches 7 bases. TRBV5-3 is noted as an ORF with a role that remains uncertain. V shed 3 bases, J shed 1 base, and the junction held 0 bases outside the gene matches. This CDR3 has 13 residues. Written as DNA, the CDR3 is TGTGCCAGAAGCTACAGGGGCCAAGAGACCCAGTACTTC. This translates into CARSYRGQETQYF.

The V call is TRBV6-2 or TRBV6-3, the J call TRBJ2-1; 8 bases match TRBD2. CDR1 and CDR2 from the germline V gene are MNHEY and SVGEGT. The CDR3 covers 16 residues. V lost 4 bases to trimming and J lost 2 bases; unmatched junction nucleotides: 7. The CDR3 reads CASSFSAGGTYNEQFF. The CDR3 nucleotides read TGTGCCAGCAGTTTCTCGGCGGGGGGCACCTACAATGAGCAGTTCTTC.

The genes are TRBV4-1 and TRBJ2-7, with D possibly TRBD1 on 5 matching bases. Trimming pared 1 base from V and 13 bases from J, leaving 17 bases between. The CDR3 consists of 13 residues. Germline CDR1 and CDR2: MGHRA and YSYEKL. The CDR3 here is CASSQGADRPTYF. The CDR3 DNA reads TGCGCCAGCAGCCAAGGAGCAGACAGACCCACCTACTTC.

In this sample, this clone turned up a few times. The gene calls are TRBV30 and TRBJ1-2; 9 bases match TRBD1. CDR1 is GTSNPN and CDR2 is SVGIG in the germline V gene (reference sequence). With 2 bases clipped from V and 5 bases from J, the junction kept 3 bases outside the gene matches. The CDR3 runs to 13 residues. The CDR3 is CAWSRDREYGYTF. The CDR3 DNA sequence: TGTGCCTGGAGTCGGGACAGGGAGTATGGCTACACCTTC. The variable domain in full, completed from reference TRBV30 and TRBJ1-2, reads SQTIHQWPATLVQPVGSPLSLECTVEGTSNPNLYWYRQAAGRGLQLLFYSVGIGQISSEVPQNLSASRPQDRQFILSSKKLLLSDSGFYLCAWSRDREYGYTFGSGTRLTVV.

The V and J genes are TRBV5-4 and TRBJ2-3; 8 bases are a match to TRBD1. V was pared by 4 bases and J by 5 bases, with 9 bases of the junction left unmatched. CDR3 size: 15 residues. CDR1 and CDR2 (germline): SGHNT, YYREEE (reference sequence). The CDR3 DNA follows: TGTGCCAGCAGCAGTAGGACAGGGACCATAGATACGCAGTATTTT. Translated, it gives CASSSRTGTIDTQYF.

The V and J genes are TRBV19 and TRBJ2-7, with D perhaps matching TRBD1 (5 bases). Trimming left V 5 bases short and J 4 bases short, with 18 bases between. The length of the CDR3 is 15 residues. Per the germline V gene, CDR1 is LNHDA and CDR2 is SQIVND (reference sequence). In nucleotides, the CDR3 is TGTGCCAGTAGTCCTGGGGCAGGGAAGCTTTACGAGCAGTACTTC. Its protein is CASSPGAGKLYEQYF.

This sequence joins TRBV29-1 and TRBJ1-2; the match to TRBD1 covers 10 bases. V lost 3 bases to trimming and J lost 1 base; unmatched junction nucleotides: 8. The CDR3 consists of 16 residues. The V gene's germline CDR1 is SQVTM and CDR2 ANQGSEA. The CDR3 protein is CSVDRTGDRGNYGYTF. For the CDR3, the DNA is TGCAGCGTTGATAGAACTGGGGACAGGGGTAACTATGGCTACACCTTC.

The rearrangement links TRBV2 to TRBJ2-1; 8 nucleotides match TRBD2. Germline V lookup: CDR1 SNHLY, CDR2 FYNNEI. V dropped 5 bases and J dropped 1; count of bases not matched to a gene: 10. The CDR3 consists of 17 residues. CDR3 in DNA: TGTGCCAGCAGTAGGACTAGCCGAGTTGGATCCTACAATGAGCAGTTCTTC. Protein: CASSRTSRVGSYNEQFF.

This CDR3 reads CASGTTGYSGGRSTDTQYF. The CDR3 DNA reads as TGTGCTAGTGGGACGACAGGGTATAGCGGGGGAAGAAGCACAGATACGCAGTATTTT. The chain employs TRBV12-5 and TRBJ2-3; TRBD2 matches at 9 bases. This CDR3 has 19 residues. V was pared by 6 bases and J by 0 bases, with 16 bases of the junction left unmatched. Germline CDR1 reads LGHNT; CDR2 reads FRNRAP.

This clone was recorded only once. The CDR3 nucleotides are TGCGCCAGCAGCTTAGATGCGGTGAACACTGAAGCTTTCTTT. The encoded protein is CASSLDAVNTEAFF. V usage is TRBV5-1 and J usage is TRBJ1-1; D gene uncertain. V was clipped by 2 bases and J by 0 bases, with 8 bases between them. The length of the CDR3 is 14 residues. CDR1 is SGHRS, CDR2 YFSETQ, per germline.

CDR3 DNA: TGTGCCAGCAGCTTACAGGCAGGGATCAACACTGAAGCTTTCTTT. Residues: CASSLQAGINTEAFF. The V gene is TRBV7-6, the J gene TRBJ1-1; TRBD1 might be the D (5 bases). There are 15 residues in the CDR3. The V end was cut by 2 bases, the J end by 2 bases, with 12 bases between. The germline V gene has CDR1 SGHVS and CDR2 FNYEAQ.

The CDR3: CASSPLGQVGDEQYF. The CDR3 DNA reads TGTGCCAGCAGCCCGCTCGGACAGGTAGGTGACGAGCAGTACTTC. The V gene is TRBV3-1 (or the pseudogene TRBV3-2), the J gene TRBJ2-7; 7 bases agree with TRBD1. Germline V CDR1 and CDR2: LGHDT, YNNKEL (reference sequence). Losses at the gene ends were 4 bases for V and 5 bases for J; bases not matched to a gene: 11. The CDR3 is made up of 15 amino acids.

This clone appeared a single time. V usage is TRBV2 and J usage is TRBJ1-2; 9 bases map to TRBD1. Germline V gene sequence: CDR1 SNHLY, CDR2 FYNNEI. The CDR3 covers 14 residues. The V gene end was trimmed by 7 bases and the J gene end by 7 bases; junction bases not matched to a gene: 10. The CDR3 coding sequence is TGTGCCAGCAAAGCTGATAGGGACAGGGTTGGCTACACCTTC. Its protein is CASKADRDRVGYTF.

V and J are TRBV4-2 and TRBJ2-1, with 9 bases that match TRBD2. Germline V gives CDR1 LGHNA, CDR2 YNFKEQ. Trimming cost V 0 bases and J 9 bases; bases outside gene matches: 9. The CDR3 extends over 16 amino acids. The DNA for the CDR3 is TGTGCCAGCAGCCAAGATTGGCCTAGCGGGATCAGTGAGCAGTTCTTC. Amino acid sequence: CASSQDWPSGISEQFF.

The chain carries TRBV7-3 and TRBJ1-1, with D perhaps matching TRBD1 (6 bases). The CDR3 extends over 16 amino acids. The germline gives CDR1 SGHTA, CDR2 FQGTGA. V was clipped by 2 bases and J by 2 bases, with 15 bases between them. The CDR3 DNA sequence: TGTGCCAGCAGCTTATCGGCAGGGGTTTTAAACACTGAAGCTTTCTTT. Encoded protein: CASSLSAGVLNTEAFF.

A few counts support this clone. The chain recombines TRBV7-9 with TRBJ2-5; 7 nucleotides match TRBD1. V lost 5 bases, J lost 4 bases, and 16 bases stayed unmatched. Germline CDR1 SEHNR, CDR2 FQNEAQ (reference sequence). This CDR3 spans 17 amino acids. CDR3 DNA: TGTGCCAGCAGCGACCCCCCCGGGACAGCGAGGAGAGAGACCCAGTACTTC. Amino acids: CASSDPPGTARRETQYF.

The chain has TRBV7-9 and TRBJ2-7; 8 bases are a match to TRBD2. Germline-derived CDR1 and CDR2 are SEHNR and FQNEAQ (reference sequence). The CDR3 length is 14 residues. Trimming took 2 bases from V and 6 from J; bases not matched to a gene: 6. The CDR3 bases are TGTGCCAGCAGCTTAACCGGGACTAGAAGCGAGCAGTACTTC. It encodes CASSLTGTRSEQYF.